A selection of T cell receptor beta chains follows, all from one sample in a study of blood T cell repertoires in COVID-19. TCRdb keeps only in-frame clones here, not all; method: immunoSEQ multiplex PCR. The sample contains about 190,000 clones, roughly 80% of which appear only once. Source material: peripheral blood. The source of these receptors is a woman aged 45-65 years with acute or convalescent COVID-19. The CDR3 runs from the conserved cysteine through the conserved F or W. The D gene is left open where the match is weak.

J gene: TRBJ1-1; D gene: NA; V gene: TRBV18; CDR3 protein: CASSQDRSNTEAFF
J gene: TRBJ1-5; D gene: TRBD1; V gene: TRBV28; CDR3 protein: CASSRTGGWQPQHF
J gene: TRBJ2-1; D gene: TRBD2; V gene: TRBV5-4; CDR3 protein: CASSLGSGSWYEQFF
J gene: TRBJ2-2; D gene: NA; V gene: TRBV19; CDR3 protein: CASTERHTRSTGELFF
J gene: TRBJ1-2; D gene: TRBD1; V gene: TRBV25-1; CDR3 protein: CASTDRGYGYTF
J gene: TRBJ2-5; D gene: TRBD1; V gene: TRBV19; CDR3 protein: CASRDRGQETQYF
J gene: TRBJ2-1; D gene: TRBD2; V gene: TRBV28; CDR3 protein: CASSSPTSGLYNEQFF
J gene: TRBJ2-1; D gene: TRBD2; V gene: TRBV11-3; CDR3 protein: CASSLRGGRAGEQFF
J gene: TRBJ1-6; D gene: NA; V gene: TRBV20-1; CDR3 protein: CSASATGSVSPLHF
J gene: TRBJ2-5; D gene: TRBD1; V gene: TRBV7-9; CDR3 protein: CASSLGTGELETQYF
J gene: TRBJ2-5; D gene: TRBD2; V gene: TRBV3-1/TRBV3-2; CDR3 protein: CASSWTSGKETQYF
J gene: TRBJ1-6; D gene: NA; V gene: TRBV9; CDR3 protein: CASSATGVDNSPLHF
J gene: TRBJ2-1; D gene: NA; V gene: TRBV29-1; CDR3 protein: CSVVERESNEQFF
J gene: TRBJ1-2; D gene: TRBD1; V gene: TRBV6-2/TRBV6-3; CDR3 protein: CASSPGTGGFGYTF
J gene: TRBJ2-7; D gene: TRBD2; V gene: TRBV4-1; CDR3 protein: CASSQVLAGSSYEQYF
J gene: TRBJ1-1; D gene: TRBD1; V gene: TRBV19; CDR3 protein: CASSPRDRTGSEAFF
J gene: TRBJ1-1; D gene: TRBD1; V gene: TRBV5-1; CDR3 protein: CASSAETGSATEAFF
J gene: TRBJ2-7; D gene: NA; V gene: TRBV18; CDR3 protein: CASSPPGPSYEQYF
J gene: TRBJ1-6; D gene: TRBD1; V gene: TRBV28; CDR3 protein: CASSFERSDRGPLDSPLHF
J gene: TRBJ1-1; D gene: TRBD1; V gene: TRBV18; CDR3 protein: CASSKGQGDTEAFF